Shown below are 8 T cell receptor beta chains from a single sample sequenced in a study of blood T cell repertoires in COVID-19. The repertoire was sequenced with immunoSEQ multiplex PCR; TCRdb's copy has only in-frame clones and lacks some. The sample lists some 350,000 clones; 85% to 90% were seen once. Material: peripheral blood. All receptors come from a woman aged 45-60 years with COVID-19, enrolled during active disease.

V gene TRBV7-6 combines with J gene TRBJ1-2; TRBD1 is a possible D gene (5 bases). Trimming shortened V by 1 base and J by 14 bases, and 20 bases separated the two germline ends. In germline, CDR1 is SGHVS, CDR2 FNYEAQ. The CDR3 consists of 14 residues. The CDR3: CASSLELDMGAWTF. For the CDR3, the DNA is TGTGCCAGCAGCTTAGAATTGGACATGGGTGCCTGGACCTTC.

The chain uses TRBV5-8 and TRBJ2-3; tentatively, D is TRBD1 (6 bases). V was trimmed by 4 bases and J by 2 bases, leaving 14 bases between them. CDR3 size: 15 residues. CDR1 is SGHTS and CDR2 is YDEGEE in the germline V gene. CDR3 sequence reads: CASSIDRTYTDTQYF. DNA of the CDR3: TGTGCCAGCAGCATCGACAGGACTTACACAGATACGCAGTATTTT. Filled out from reference TRBV5-8 and TRBJ2-3, the complete variable domain reads EAGVTQSPTHLIKTRGQQATLRCSPISGHTSVYWYQQALGLGLQFLLWYDEGEERNRGNFPPRFSGRQFPNYSSELNVNALELEDSALYLCASSIDRTYTDTQYFGPGTRLTVL.

This chain connects TRBV30 to TRBJ2-7, with TRBD2 identical over 7 bases. Germline V gene lookup returns CDR1 GTSNPN and CDR2 SVGIG (reference sequence). V dropped 5 bases and J dropped 6; count of bases not matched to a gene: 7. This CDR3 region has 12 residues. CDR3 DNA: TGTGCCTGGTCGGGGGGAGTCGGCGAGCAGTACTTC. Protein: CAWSGGVGEQYF.

This clone was counted between two and nine times. This chain joins TRBV5-4 and TRBJ2-2, with 7 nucleotides matching TRBD1. CDR3 length: 16 residues. CDR1 and CDR2 from the germline V gene are SGHNT and YYREEE (reference sequence). V lost 4 bases, J lost 5 bases, and 11 bases stayed unmatched. The DNA for the CDR3 is TGTGCCAGCAGCACGGGTCGACAGGGAAAAACCGGGGAGCTGTTTTTT. It codes for CASSTGRQGKTGELFF.

The genes are TRBV5-4 and TRBJ2-2; D perhaps matches TRBD2 (5 bases). Trimming stripped 4 bases from V and 2 bases from J, with 15 bases between. The CDR3 has 16 residues. The germline CDR1 and CDR2 sequences are SGHNT and YYREEE (reference sequence). Here the CDR3 reads CASSPPGSRNTGELFF. DNA for the CDR3: TGTGCCAGCAGCCCACCGGGATCTCGTAACACCGGGGAGCTGTTTTTT.

The V call is TRBV18, the J call TRBJ2-1; 11 nucleotides agree with TRBD2. The CDR3 is 18 residues long. Germline V gene lookup returns CDR1 KGHSH and CDR2 LQKENI. V gave up 3 bases and J gave up 3 bases; unmatched junction bases: 10. The CDR3 DNA sequence: TGTGCCAGCTCACCTCCGCTCCTAGCGGGAGGCCACTACAATGAGCAGTTCTTC. Translation: CASSPPLLAGGHYNEQFF.

This clone has only a few counts. This rearrangement joins TRBV18 to TRBJ2-7, with D unclear. Germline V gene sequence: CDR1 KGHSH, CDR2 LQKENI. The V gene lost 0 bases and the J gene lost 6 bases, with 15 bases spanning the gap. The CDR3 loop spans 15 amino acids. DNA of the CDR3: TGTGCCAGCTCACCACCGGAAGCAGGAACCCGCGAGCAGTACTTC. Protein: CASSPPEAGTREQYF.

The table lists this clone with a count of one. The gene calls are TRBV6-5 and TRBJ1-5; a weak D match, TRBD1 (5 bases). V lost 0 bases, J lost 7 bases, and 13 bases lay in between. Germline-derived CDR1 and CDR2 are MNHEY and SVGAGI. This CDR3 is 15 amino acids long. In DNA form, the CDR3 reads TGTGCCAGCAGTTACTCGTATCAGGGAGGACAGCCCCAGCATTTT. The encoded protein is CASSYSYQGGQPQHF.